A selection of T cell receptor beta chains follows, all from one sample in a study of shared clonotypes between healthy human individuals. Clones were sequenced by immunoSEQ multiplex PCR, and TCRdb holds only the in-frame ones, with some missing. The table shows roughly 2,300,000 clones, with 92% occurring only once. The sample taken for sequencing was naive CD4+ T cells from PBMCs. These receptors were obtained from a man between 18 and 35 years old in good health. Some clones in this sample may be carry-over from other donors' samples. Both conserved end residues are part of each CDR3. Fields, in order: CDR3 DNA, CDR3 protein, V gene, clone size, D gene, J gene. The D gene is left open where the match is weak. Rows may omit the clone size; those that give it use once, few, many or a size class.

CDR3nt: TGCGCCAGCAGCTTAGGAGGGACGAACACCGGGGAGCTGTTTTTT; CDR3aa: CASSLGGTNTGELFF; v_gene: TRBV5-1; abundance: NA; d_gene: NA; j_gene: TRBJ2-2
CDR3nt: TGCGCCAGCAGCTTGACGGTTTCCGGGGAGCTGTTTTTT; CDR3aa: CASSLTVSGELFF; v_gene: TRBV5-1; abundance: NA; d_gene: NA; j_gene: TRBJ2-2
CDR3nt: TGTGCCTGGAGCGGCCCCGGGACGGAGAACACTGAAGCTTTCTTT; CDR3aa: CAWSGPGTENTEAFF; v_gene: TRBV30; abundance: once; d_gene: NA; j_gene: TRBJ1-1
CDR3nt: TGTGCCAGCAGCTGGCGACTAGGTCAGCCAGAGACCCAGTACTTC; CDR3aa: CASSWRLGQPETQYF; v_gene: TRBV7-2; abundance: NA; d_gene: NA; j_gene: TRBJ2-5
CDR3nt: TGTGCCAGCAGCTTTCAGTCCACAGATACGCAGTATTTT; CDR3aa: CASSFQSTDTQYF; v_gene: TRBV7-6; abundance: once; d_gene: NA; j_gene: TRBJ2-3
CDR3nt: TGTGCCTGGAGTGCTCAGGGTGGCTACACCTTC; CDR3aa: CAWSAQGGYTF; v_gene: TRBV30; abundance: few; d_gene: NA; j_gene: TRBJ1-2
CDR3nt: TGTGCCAGCATCAGAGACAGGGTCGCTTTCTTT; CDR3aa: CASIRDRVAFF; v_gene: TRBV25-1; abundance: NA; d_gene: TRBD1; j_gene: TRBJ1-1
CDR3nt: TGTGCCAGCAGCTTAGGGGTTATTGGGGTTAATAGCAATCAGCCCCAGCATTTT; CDR3aa: CASSLGVIGVNSNQPQHF; v_gene: TRBV13; abundance: NA; d_gene: NA; j_gene: TRBJ1-5
CDR3nt: TGTGCCTGGAGTGTAGGCCACCCCGGGGAGCTGTTTTTT; CDR3aa: CAWSVGHPGELFF; v_gene: TRBV30; abundance: NA; d_gene: NA; j_gene: TRBJ2-2
CDR3nt: TGCGCCAGCAGCCCTGGGGTGGGAGAAAAACTGTTTTTT; CDR3aa: CASSPGVGEKLFF; v_gene: TRBV5-1; abundance: NA; d_gene: NA; j_gene: TRBJ1-4
CDR3nt: TGTGCCTGTCCGGGACAGACTCAAGCTAACTATGGCTACACCTTC; CDR3aa: CACPGQTQANYGYTF; v_gene: TRBV30; abundance: NA; d_gene: TRBD1; j_gene: TRBJ1-2
CDR3nt: TGTGCCAGCACCTCCAGAAATGGAGATACGCAGTATTTT; CDR3aa: CASTSRNGDTQYF; v_gene: TRBV11-2; abundance: NA; d_gene: NA; j_gene: TRBJ2-3
CDR3nt: TGCGCCAGCAGCTTGGGGGGGGACCCGACTGGAGGAGGCTACACCTTC; CDR3aa: CASSLGGDPTGGGYTF; v_gene: TRBV5-1; abundance: NA; d_gene: NA; j_gene: TRBJ1-2
CDR3nt: TGTGCCAGCAGCTTGGGACAGGGAACATACGAGCAGTACTTC; CDR3aa: CASSLGQGTYEQYF; v_gene: TRBV7-2; abundance: NA; d_gene: TRBD1; j_gene: TRBJ2-7
CDR3nt: TGCAGCGCAACTAGCGGGACCTACGAGCAGTACTTC; CDR3aa: CSATSGTYEQYF; v_gene: TRBV29-1; abundance: NA; d_gene: TRBD2; j_gene: TRBJ2-7
CDR3nt: TGCGCCAGCAGCTGGCGGACTAGCGGGAGGGTGAAAAATGAGCAGTTCTTC; CDR3aa: CASSWRTSGRVKNEQFF; v_gene: TRBV5-1; abundance: NA; d_gene: TRBD2; j_gene: TRBJ2-1
CDR3nt: TGTGCCAGAAGCCTCCCGGGACGGGAGAGAGCTGGAAACACCATATATTTT; CDR3aa: CARSLPGRERAGNTIYF; v_gene: TRBV5-3; abundance: NA; d_gene: NA; j_gene: TRBJ1-3
CDR3nt: TGCAGCGCCCGCGGCGGCGGGAGGGCCGATATCGGGGAGCTGTTTTTT; CDR3aa: CSARGGGRADIGELFF; v_gene: TRBV29-1; abundance: NA; d_gene: TRBD2; j_gene: TRBJ2-2
CDR3nt: TGTGCCACCAGCAGATTGGACAGTAGCAATCAGCCCCAGCATTTT; CDR3aa: CATSRLDSSNQPQHF; v_gene: TRBV15; abundance: NA; d_gene: NA; j_gene: TRBJ1-5
CDR3nt: TGTGCCAGCAGCTTGTCTGGGACCCGCCAAGAGACCCAGTACTTC; CDR3aa: CASSLSGTRQETQYF; v_gene: TRBV5-4; abundance: NA; d_gene: NA; j_gene: TRBJ2-5
CDR3nt: TGTGCCTGGAGTGTACCGCGACTAGCGGGAGGGCGCGACTCCTACGAGCAGTACTTC; CDR3aa: CAWSVPRLAGGRDSYEQYF; v_gene: TRBV30; abundance: NA; d_gene: TRBD2; j_gene: TRBJ2-7
CDR3nt: TGTGCCAGCAGTGAATTTAGGACTAGTGGTACCTACGAGCAGTACTTC; CDR3aa: CASSEFRTSGTYEQYF; v_gene: TRBV2; abundance: NA; d_gene: TRBD2; j_gene: TRBJ2-7
CDR3nt: TGTGCCAGCAGTGAATTTCGGTCTAGTGGCACAGATACGCAGTATTTT; CDR3aa: CASSEFRSSGTDTQYF; v_gene: TRBV25-1; abundance: NA; d_gene: NA; j_gene: TRBJ2-3
CDR3nt: TGTGCCTGGAGACGAGGGAGTCCAGATACGCAGTATTTT; CDR3aa: CAWRRGSPDTQYF; v_gene: TRBV30; abundance: NA; d_gene: NA; j_gene: TRBJ2-3